The clone carrying this TCR delta chain was detected a few times. Its target is not known. The template was reverse-transcribed extracted RNA. CDR3 amplicons came from multiplex PCR with pooled V-gene forward and constant-region reverse primers. TCRdb re-processed the multiplex PCR reads using CATT. The sample carries 70,000 or so delta-chain clones, roughly a third recorded once. The CDR3 sequence is 18 residues long. Germline V lookup: CDR1 TSWWSYY, CDR2 QGS. The V and J ends lost 3 bases and 0 bases respectively, with 20 bases between them. The data are from a study of Vδ1+ human thymocytes. The sorted cells were CD3+ Vdelta1+ Vdelta2- thymocytes from alphabeta-depleted thymus. Study-level points and caveats: Thymic TRG and TRD repertoires appeared highly polyclonal, with Gaussian CDR3 length distributions. Despite high sort purity, about 20% of thymic T cell receptor delta sequences were Vdelta2. Many TRG clonotypes were shared between donors; TRD repertoires were essentially private.

The chain uses TRDV1 and TRDJ1, with D possibly being TRDD2 (6 bases). This TCR was recovered from a boy under two years old who had congenital heart surgery. Sequenced input: Vdelta1+ gamma-delta thymocytes from the thymus. Specified subset: FACS-sorted CD3+ TCRalphabeta- TCRVdelta1+ TCRVdelta2- thymocytes. In DNA form, the CDR3 reads TGTGCTCTTGGGGACTCCTACCGTATACTAGCGTACACCGATAAACTCATCTTT. Translating it yields CALGDSYRILAYTDKLIF.